This TCR beta chain was sequenced during a study of blood T cell repertoires in COVID-19. Only in-frame clones appear in the TCRdb table, and some are missing; sequencing was by immunoSEQ multiplex PCR. The top ten clones hold more than 7.5% of a sample with fewer than 40,000 clones, almost 85% of them seen once. V gave up 8 bases and J gave up 4 bases; unmatched junction bases: 9. This CDR3 is built from 14 residues. Looked up from germline, CDR1 is MNHEY and CDR2 is SMNVEV (reference sequence). The sequenced sample consisted of peripheral blood. This sequence was found in a man older than 75 with active COVID-19. V and J are TRBV27 and TRBJ1-1; 8 bases are shared with TRBD1. The CDR3, as DNA: TGTGCCAGCCAGACAGGGGCCCGATTCACTGAAGCTTTCTTT. Protein product: CASQTGARFTEAFF.